This entry describes one T cell receptor (beta chain). As for time point: persistent/refractory GD, antithyroid drugs over 5 years with positive TRAb. RNA extracted from PBMCs served as the sequencing template. This record comes from a study of regulatory T cells in long-lasting Graves disease. Whole-study context: The term persistent Graves' disease signified upward of 5 years on antithyroid drugs with positive TSH receptor antibodies.

TCR beta libraries were built with iRepertoire HTBI primers and Arm-PCR of CDR3 regions. TCRdb analysed the multiplex PCR reads with MiXCR anew, one entry per CDR3 protein. This table holds hundreds of thousands of distinct CDR3 sequences, roughly a fifth found once. This TCR was sampled from a female donor with Graves disease. This material consisted of peripheral blood mononuclear cells (PBMCs), taken when the disease was refractory, from a patient treated with antithyroid drugs.

CDR3 sequence: CASNDRVGSDTQYF. The CDR3 DNA reads TGTGCCAGCAACGACAGGGTGGGGTCCGATACGCAGTATTTT. The J gene is TRBJ2-3, the V gene TRBV6-1; 7 nucleotides match TRBD1. The CDR3 runs to 14 residues. Germline trimming cut 7 bases from V and 6 bases from J; bases unmatched to any gene: 10. CDR1 is MNHNS, CDR2 SASEGT, per germline.